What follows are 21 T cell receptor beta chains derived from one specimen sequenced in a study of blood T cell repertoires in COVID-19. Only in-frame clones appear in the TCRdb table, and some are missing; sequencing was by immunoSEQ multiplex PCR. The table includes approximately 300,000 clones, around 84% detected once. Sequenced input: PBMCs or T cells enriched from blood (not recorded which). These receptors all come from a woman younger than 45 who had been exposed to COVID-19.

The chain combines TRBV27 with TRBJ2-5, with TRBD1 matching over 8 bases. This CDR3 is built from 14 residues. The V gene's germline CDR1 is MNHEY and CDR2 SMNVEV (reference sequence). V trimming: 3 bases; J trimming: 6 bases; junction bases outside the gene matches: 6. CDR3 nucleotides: TGTGCCAGCAGTTTCAGGGGGCTACAAAAGACCCAGTACTTC. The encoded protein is CASSFRGLQKTQYF.

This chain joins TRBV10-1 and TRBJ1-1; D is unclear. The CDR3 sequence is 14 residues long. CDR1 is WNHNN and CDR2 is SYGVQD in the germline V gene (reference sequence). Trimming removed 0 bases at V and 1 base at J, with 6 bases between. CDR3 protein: CASSESRSNTEAFF. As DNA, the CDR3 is TGCGCCAGCAGTGAGTCGCGTTCGAACACTGAAGCTTTCTTT.

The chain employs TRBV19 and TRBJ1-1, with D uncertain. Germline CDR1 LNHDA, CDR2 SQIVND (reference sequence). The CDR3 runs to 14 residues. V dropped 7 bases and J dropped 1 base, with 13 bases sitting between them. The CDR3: CASTPLQRNTEAFF. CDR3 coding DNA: TGTGCCAGTACGCCCTTACAGAGGAACACTGAAGCTTTCTTT. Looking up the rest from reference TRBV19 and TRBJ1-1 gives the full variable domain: DGGITQSPKYLFRKEGQNVTLSCEQNLNHDAMYWYRQDPGQGLRLIYYSQIVNDFQKGDIAEGYSVSREKKESFPLTVTSAQKNPTAFYLCASTPLQRNTEAFFGQGTRLTVV.

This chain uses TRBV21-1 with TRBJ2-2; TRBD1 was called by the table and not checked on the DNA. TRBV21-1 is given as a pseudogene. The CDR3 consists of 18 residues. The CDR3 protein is CASSPAWPGQVNTGELFF. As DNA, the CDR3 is TGTGCCAGCAGCCCCGCGTGGCCGGGACAGGTAAACACCGGGGAGCTGTTTTTT.

CDR3 loop: CASSLYGLSEQTGELFF. The CDR3 DNA is TGTGCCAGCAGCTTGTACGGCCTAAGCGAACAAACCGGGGAGCTGTTTTTT. The chain has TRBV5-6 and TRBJ2-2; D is unresolved. Germline CDR1 SGHDT, CDR2 YYEEEE. This CDR3 is 17 amino acids long. V was cut by 1 base and J by 5 bases, with 18 bases left in between.

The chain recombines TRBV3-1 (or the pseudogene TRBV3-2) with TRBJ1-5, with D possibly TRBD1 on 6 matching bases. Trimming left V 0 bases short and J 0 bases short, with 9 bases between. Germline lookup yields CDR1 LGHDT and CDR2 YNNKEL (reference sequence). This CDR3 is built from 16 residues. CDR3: CASSQDGGHSNQPQHF. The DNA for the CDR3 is TGTGCCAGCAGCCAAGATGGGGGCCATAGCAATCAGCCCCAGCATTTT.

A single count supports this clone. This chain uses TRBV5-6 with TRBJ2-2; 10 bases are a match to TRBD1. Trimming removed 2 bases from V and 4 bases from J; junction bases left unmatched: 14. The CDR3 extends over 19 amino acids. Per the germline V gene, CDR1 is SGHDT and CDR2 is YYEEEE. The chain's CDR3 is CASSLDHTAGQGSTGELFF. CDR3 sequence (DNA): TGTGCCAGCAGCTTAGATCATACAGCGGGACAGGGGAGCACCGGGGAGCTGTTTTTT.

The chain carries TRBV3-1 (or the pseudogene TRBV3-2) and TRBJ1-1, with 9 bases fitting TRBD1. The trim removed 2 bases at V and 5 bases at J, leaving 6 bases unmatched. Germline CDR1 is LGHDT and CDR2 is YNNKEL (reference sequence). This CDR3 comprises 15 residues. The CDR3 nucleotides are TGTGCCAGCAGCCAAATTCGGGACAGGGATACTGAAGCTTTCTTT. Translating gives CASSQIRDRDTEAFF.

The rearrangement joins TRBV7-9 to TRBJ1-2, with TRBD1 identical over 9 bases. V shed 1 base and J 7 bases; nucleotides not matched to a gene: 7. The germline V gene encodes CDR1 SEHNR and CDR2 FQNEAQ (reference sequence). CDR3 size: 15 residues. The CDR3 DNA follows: TGTGCCAGCAGCTTAGTCGATACAGGGGGCGGTGGCTACACCTTC. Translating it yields CASSLVDTGGGGYTF.

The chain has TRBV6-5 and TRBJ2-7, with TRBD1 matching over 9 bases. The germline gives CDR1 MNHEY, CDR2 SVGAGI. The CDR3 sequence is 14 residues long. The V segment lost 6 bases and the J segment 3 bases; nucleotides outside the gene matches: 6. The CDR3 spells CASRRLGQGYEQYF. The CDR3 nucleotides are TGTGCCAGCAGACGTCTGGGACAGGGCTACGAGCAGTACTTC.

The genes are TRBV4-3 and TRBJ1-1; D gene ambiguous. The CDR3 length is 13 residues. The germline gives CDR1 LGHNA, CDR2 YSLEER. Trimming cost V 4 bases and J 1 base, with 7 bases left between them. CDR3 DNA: TGCGCCAGCAGCCTTACAGAGAACACTGAAGCTTTCTTT. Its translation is CASSLTENTEAFF.

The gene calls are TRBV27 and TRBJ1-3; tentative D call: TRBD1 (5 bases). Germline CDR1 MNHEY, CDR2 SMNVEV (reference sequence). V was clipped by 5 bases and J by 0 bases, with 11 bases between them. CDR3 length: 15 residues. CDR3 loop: CASSPIQDSGNTIYF. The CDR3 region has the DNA TGTGCCAGCAGTCCGATACAGGACTCTGGAAACACCATATATTTT.

CDR3 coding DNA: TGTGCCCATGGGGCAGGTATCAATTCACCCCTCCACTTT. This codes for CAHGAGINSPLHF. The gene calls are TRBV30 and TRBJ1-6; D might be TRBD1 (5 bases). Germline loops: CDR1 GTSNPN, CDR2 SVGIG (reference sequence). Trimming removed 8 bases at V and 7 bases at J, with 15 bases between. This CDR3 comprises 13 residues.

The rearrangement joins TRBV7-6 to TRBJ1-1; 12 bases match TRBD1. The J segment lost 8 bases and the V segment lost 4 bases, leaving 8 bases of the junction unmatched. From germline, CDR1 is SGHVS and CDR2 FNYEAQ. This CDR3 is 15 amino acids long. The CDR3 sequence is CASSSTLGTGGEAFF. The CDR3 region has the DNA TGTGCCAGCAGCTCCACTCTGGGGACAGGGGGCGAAGCTTTCTTT.

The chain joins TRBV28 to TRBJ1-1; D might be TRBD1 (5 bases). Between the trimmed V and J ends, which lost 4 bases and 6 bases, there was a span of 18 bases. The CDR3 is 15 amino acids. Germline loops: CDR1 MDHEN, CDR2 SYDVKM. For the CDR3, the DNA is TGTGCCAGCAGTTCACCTCAGGGTCCTGAGCCTGAAGCTTTCTTT. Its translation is CASSSPQGPEPEAFF.

The CDR3 DNA is TGCGCCAGCAGTGAAACTTTGGTTGGTAGCAATCAGCCCCAGCATTTT. This encodes CASSETLVGSNQPQHF. V gene TRBV10-2 combines with J gene TRBJ1-5; D remains unclear. The V end lost 3 bases, the J end lost 0 bases, and 12 bases lay between the germline ends. CDR1 WSHSY and CDR2 SAAADI come from the germline V gene. The CDR3 length is 16 residues.

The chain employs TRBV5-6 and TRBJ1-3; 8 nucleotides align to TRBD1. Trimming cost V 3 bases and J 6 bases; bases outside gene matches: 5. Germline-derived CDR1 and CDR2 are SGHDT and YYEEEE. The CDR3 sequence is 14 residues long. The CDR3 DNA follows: TGTGCCAGCAGCTCCCCGACAGGGGAAAACACCATATATTTT. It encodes CASSSPTGENTIYF. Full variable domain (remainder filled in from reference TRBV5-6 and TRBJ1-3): DAGVTQSPTHLIKTRGQQVTLRCSPKSGHDTVSWYQQALGQGPQFIFQYYEEEERQRGNFPDRFSGHQFPNYSSELNVNALLLGDSALYLCASSSPTGENTIYFGEGSWLTVV.

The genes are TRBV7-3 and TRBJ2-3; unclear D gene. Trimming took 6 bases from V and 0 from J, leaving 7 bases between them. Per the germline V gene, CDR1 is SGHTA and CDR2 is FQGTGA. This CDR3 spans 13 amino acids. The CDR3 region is CASSFPSTDTQYF. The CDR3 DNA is TGTGCCAGCAGTTTTCCGAGCACAGATACGCAGTATTTT. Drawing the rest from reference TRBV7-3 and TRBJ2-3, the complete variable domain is GAGVSQTPSNKVTEKGKYVELRCDPISGHTALYWYRQSLGQGPEFLIYFQGTGAADDSGLPNDRFFAVRPEGSVSTLKIQRTERGDSAVYLCASSFPSTDTQYFGPGTRLTVL.

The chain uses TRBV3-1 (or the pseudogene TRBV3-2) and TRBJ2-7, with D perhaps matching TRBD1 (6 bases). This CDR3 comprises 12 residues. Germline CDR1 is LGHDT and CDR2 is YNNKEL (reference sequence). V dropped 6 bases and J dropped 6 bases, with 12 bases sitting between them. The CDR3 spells CASSTAGVEQYF. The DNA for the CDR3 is TGTGCCAGCAGTACCGCAGGGGTCGAGCAGTACTTC.

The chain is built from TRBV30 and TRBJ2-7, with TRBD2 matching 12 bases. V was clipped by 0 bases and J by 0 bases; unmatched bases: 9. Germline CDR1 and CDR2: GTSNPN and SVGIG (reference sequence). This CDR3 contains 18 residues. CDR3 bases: TGTGCCTGGAGTGTACTCCCGGGACTAGCGGGTAGCTCCTACGAGCAGTACTTC. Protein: CAWSVLPGLAGSSYEQYF.

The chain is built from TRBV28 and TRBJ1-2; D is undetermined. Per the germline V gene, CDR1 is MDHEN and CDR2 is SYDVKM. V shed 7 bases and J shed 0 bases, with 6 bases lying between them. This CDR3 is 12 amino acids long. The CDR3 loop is CASKLSNYGYTF. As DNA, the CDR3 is TGTGCCAGCAAACTGTCTAACTATGGCTACACCTTC.